This TCR beta chain was retrieved from a study of sequential checkpoint blockade in melanoma. Turning to the study itself: Arm A got nivolumab then ipilimumab; arm B the reverse, 1:1. Each arm's sequence ended with maintenance nivolumab.

This sample's treatment: randomized to nivolumab then ipilimumab (arm A) or the reverse (arm B). None of the patients previously received DNA-damaging chemotherapy. From thawed PBMCs, live CD3+CD8+ cells negative for CD19 and CD56 were sorted. This clone appeared a few times. Libraries were prepared by immunoSEQ multiplex PCR; TCRdb keeps only in-frame clonotypes and omits some of them. The sample lists about 9,100 clones, around 74% occurring once. Per germline, CDR1 SGHAT and CDR2 FQNNGV. The V and J ends lost 3 bases and 5 bases, in that order; junction bases with no gene match: 12. The CDR3 length is 16 residues.

The chain is built from TRBV11-2 and TRBJ2-7; TRBD1 matches 8 bases. This TCR was recovered from a human donor with melanoma. The sample here was CD8+ T cells sorted from blood (inferred from file names), taken from a patient given nivolumab and ipilimumab in sequence. DNA for the CDR3: TGTGCCAGCAGCTTGGGGGACAGGATTTTCTATGACGAGCAGTACTTC. Its protein product is CASSLGDRIFYDEQYF.